A selection of T cell receptor beta chains follows, all from one sample in a study of blood T cell repertoires in COVID-19. TCRdb's table, derived via immunoSEQ multiplex PCR, lists solely in-frame clones and lacks some. The sample lists around 150,000 clones, over 80% occurring once. Sequencing was performed on PBMCs or T cells enriched from blood (not recorded which). The source of these receptors is a woman aged 60-75 years who had recovered from COVID-19. Both conserved end residues are part of each CDR3. A D gene is named only where the DNA matches it firmly. The size of a clone is reported for some rows only, either as once, few or many, or as a class for expanded clones.

.,TRBV20-1,.,TRBJ1-5,TGCAGTGCTAGTCGTCAGAATAGCAATCAGCCCCAGCATTTT,CSASRQNSNQPQHF
TRBD2,TRBV5-5,.,TRBJ2-3,TGTGCCAGCAGCTTTGGCGGGGGGGCCCCAGATACGCAGTATTTT,CASSFGGGAPDTQYF
TRBD1,TRBV28,.,TRBJ1-3,TGTGCCAGCAGTTCTTCAGGACAGGGAAACGGAAACACCATATATTTT,CASSSSGQGNGNTIYF
.,TRBV3-1/TRBV3-2,.,TRBJ1-4,TGTGCCAGCAGCCCGTCGGAGCTTAATGAAAAACTGTTTTTT,CASSPSELNEKLFF
.,TRBV9,few,TRBJ1-1,TGTGCCAGCAGCGTACGACAACACACTGAAGCTTTCTTT,CASSVRQHTEAFF
.,TRBV19,once,TRBJ1-5,TGTGCCAGAAACCGGGACTATCAGCCCCAGCATTTT,CARNRDYQPQHF
TRBD1,TRBV24-1,.,TRBJ1-4,TGTGCCACCAGTGAGGCCGGGACAGGGGATTTAAAACTGTTTTTT,CATSEAGTGDLKLFF
.,TRBV10-1,.,TRBJ2-2,TGCGCCAGCAGTGAGGGCGGGGCAGGCGCCGGGGAGCTGTTTTTT,CASSEGGAGAGELFF
.,TRBV9,.,TRBJ2-3,TGTGCCAGCAGCGTAGCACTAACTAGCACAGATACGCAGTATTTT,CASSVALTSTDTQYF
.,TRBV20-1,.,TRBJ2-5,TGCAGTGCTAGTCAGAGGATCGGGGAGACCCAGTACTTC,CSASQRIGETQYF
.,TRBV6-1,.,TRBJ1-1,TGTGCCAGCAGTGACAGGTTTTCTGAAGCTTTCTTT,CASSDRFSEAFF